This T cell receptor (beta chain) came from a study of T cells after yellow fever vaccination. As for the study in general: Fractions of limited cellularity were prepared by means of SMART-Seq v4 Ultra Low Input.

Conversion of TCR transcripts into cDNA relied on 5'RACE template switching, which added a universal primer site and UMIs. TCRdb reprocessed the 5' RACE reads with MiXCR, giving one entry per CDR3 protein. The sample consists of hundreds of thousands of distinct CDR3 sequences, roughly 13% of them appearing once. General study points: A faster peak, day 5 versus 15, was reached by the weaker secondary response. Post-booster repertoires contained most primary-vaccination clones again (almost 97% CD4, about 88% CD8).

Note on this clonotype: What it recognizes is unknown. The junction departs from the called germline gene at one end, perhaps through a read error.

Germline CDR1 and CDR2: SQVTM and ANQGSEA. The CDR3 consists of 16 residues. The sequences come from PBMCs, collected on the day of the yellow fever booster vaccination. The source of this sequence is a man aged 25-45 years who received the YFV17D yellow fever vaccine. The chain uses TRBV29-1 and TRBJ2-7; the match to TRBD2 covers 8 bases. CDR3 DNA sequence: TGCAGTGCTGCCGGGACCGATAGCGGGATGGCCTATGAGCAGTACTTC. This gives the protein CSAAGTDSGMAYEQYF.